This section outlines one TCR beta chain sequence together with its context. Its antigen is not yet known. Within one base of it there is no much larger clone, and no base qualities were kept. Whole blood was collected in K2EDTA tubes by collaborating institutions according to the institutions' own protocols. For TCRbeta analysis, collaborators shipped samples as frozen whole blood, isolated PBMCs, or DNA extracted from either of those sample types. V gives up 6 bases and J gives up 1 base, and the segment between their germline ends measures 9 bases. Taken from the germline V gene, the CDR1 and CDR2 loops are SGHDN and FVKESK. The CDR3 has 13 amino acids, counting the end cysteine and phenylalanine. The DNA shown is the 39-base CDR3, in frame from base 1. The sample comes from a study of blood T cell repertoires in COVID-19 (dated by TCRdb to the early 2020s). Notes on the research overall: Samples covering the acute and convalescent phases of COVID-19 were provided by collaborators in the United States, Italy and Spain. The material from the prospective study consisted of cDNA or gDNA derived from T cells, B-cell-depleted T cells, or PBMCs. Deeply sampled blood TCRbeta repertoires from subjects exposed to, actively infected with, or recovered from COVID-19 were included in the dataset. The repertoires were made available in a free public database intended to serve as a resource for research on the immune response to SARS-CoV-2. The samples were drawn from two sources: the first 160 participants of the ongoing ImmuneRACE study, and about 1,300 subjects contributed by 6 global collaborators. Nearly every sample came with metadata listing a de-identified subject ID, COVID-19 status, age in years and sex. HLA class I and class II types, where available, came from metadata supplied by the sample provider rather than from assay-based typing.

Here is what the overall study found, with its caveats: How much clinical and demographic metadata was included differed by source and by participant, and the metadata was provided uncurated.

TCRbeta CDR3 regions were amplified from genomic DNA using the immunoSEQ Assay, a bias-controlled multiplex PCR. In the original analysis: Nucleated cell counts per sample were estimated from amplification of reference gene primers within the assay. To quantify the absolute abundance of each unique TCRbeta CDR3 rearrangement, sequence reads were collapsed and filtered. For each sample, productive Simpson clonality was calculated as the square root of Simpson's diversity index across productive rearrangements. Entries here come from immuneACCESS through TCRdb and include only in-frame sequences with V and J called. Some clones fail to appear in such tables; in the studies checked, an unresolved V gene covers under half of the shortfall, and the cause of the remainder is unknown. The V and J calls and clone size were taken over from that table, and D and trimming were inferred from the DNA. This sample lists under 200,000 clones; about 89% were detected once. The leading ten clones occupy approximately 2.7% of the sample.

The sample taken for sequencing was peripheral blood. This TCR was recovered from a man aged 40-49 years with active or convalescent COVID-19. The sequence joins TRBV14 to TRBJ1-1; possibly the D gene is TRBD1, per 5 matching bases. In nucleotides, the sequence is TGTGCCAGCAGTAGACAGACGAACACTGAAGCTTTCTTT. This codes for CASSRQTNTEAFF.